This TCR beta chain is drawn from a study of Ad26.COV2.S vaccination and SARS-CoV-2 variants (dated by TCRdb to 2020 to 2022). Describing the broader study: Donors in the vaccine arm were drawn from COV1001, a multicentre, randomized, double-blind, placebo-controlled phase I-IIa trial testing Ad26.COV2.S in healthy adults. Ad26.COV2.S was administered intramuscularly at 5 x 10^10 or 1 x 10^11 viral particles, either as a single shot or as two shots given 56 days apart. TCRbeta repertoire sequencing served as the tool for gauging how specific and how broad the SARS-CoV-2-reactive T cell receptors were following Ad26.COV2.S vaccination. The TCR-sequenced set comprised approximately 32 samples: roughly 19 Ad26.COV2.S vaccine recipients, 5 placebo recipients and 8 SARS-CoV-2 convalescent individuals. Participants in the trial were split at random into five groups of five each, receiving low-dose or high-dose Ad26.COV2.S once or twice, or else placebo on both occasions. Investigators did not know the trial group allocation while performing experiments and assessing outcomes.

Notes on this clone: Its antigen remains undetermined. No much larger clonotype is one base removed from it; base qualities were not supplied.

CDR1 and CDR2 (SNHLY, FYNNEI) derive from the germline V gene. The CDR3, from cysteine to phenylalanine, totals 16 residues. Just CDR3 DNA is preserved here, 48 bases in frame from base 1. Trimming accounts for 7 bases at V and 1 base at J, while the number of junction bases matched to no gene is 9. The immunoSEQ Assay was used to sequence TCRbeta CDR3 regions. After extraction, genomic DNA underwent amplification by bias-controlled multiplex PCR, followed by high-throughput sequencing. The original methods were these. Collapsing and filtering of sequences were performed to quantify the absolute abundance of each unique TCRbeta CDR3 region. T cell fraction was estimated by normalizing TCRbeta template counts to usable DNA, with usable DNA measured through amplification of reference genes found in all nucleated cells. Repertoire TCRs were annotated as SARS-CoV-2-specific by exact matching of V gene, CDR3 amino acid sequence and J gene to a known reactive TCR set. The reference SARS-CoV-2 TCR set was derived from MIRA and filtered for enrichment in COVID-19-positive ImmuneCODE repertoires, a step that removed public or cross-reactive TCRs. Drawing on the MIRA antigens, annotated TCRs were analysed further at the level of specific ORF or position within ORF. Breadth was defined as annotated unique rearrangements over total unique productive rearrangements; depth was the summed frequency of those rearrangements. TCR breadth was compared between groups using two-sided Wilcoxon rank-sum tests. TCRdb carries this immuneACCESS record with in-frame sequences only. Its versions omit some clonotypes, under half of them owing to an unresolved V gene in the studies checked, with the rest unexplained. The D gene and trimming were derived from the DNA, and the V and J assignments and clone size from that table. The sample has approximately 300,000 clones on record, around four fifths of them singletons. Approximately 2.1% of the sample lies in the top ten.

What the research found in general, with its limitations: Compared with placebo recipients, Ad26.COV2.S recipients showed higher spike-specific TCR breadth (P = 0.0014). Substantial breadth of spike-specific CD8+ and CD4+ T cell responses was reported after vaccination. The authors noted that the TCR breadth and depth analyses may have underestimated total T cell responses. The study was not powered to compare responses between vaccine doses or regimens. Vaccine and placebo recipients had similar non-spike TCR breadth, a finding consistent with the vaccine containing only spike.

The sample's treatment or condition label, in plain terms: roughly 19 received Ad26.COV2.S at low or high dose, single or two shots; about 5 received placebo; per-sample allocation not given. For vaccine and placebo recipients, the sequenced repertoires came from samples collected on day 63 after the first injection. In Cohort 1b, about two dozen adults aged 18-55 years were enrolled at a single site in Boston, USA, between 29 July and 7 August 2020. Ad26.COV2.S was a replication-incompetent adenovirus type 26 vector expressing a prefusion-stabilized SARS-CoV-2 spike protein from the original Wuhan strain.

The TCR comes from a person between 18 and 65 years old who received the Ad26.COV2.S COVID-19 vaccine or a placebo. The rearrangement joined TRBV2 to TRBJ1-1, and 10 bases in between align with TRBD1. The source material was peripheral blood, sampled in a trial of Ad26.COV2.S vaccine versus placebo. CDR3 reads: CASIFKTGGANTEAFF. The DNA sequence reads TGTGCCAGCATATTTAAGACAGGGGGCGCGAACACTGAAGCTTTCTTT.